Listed here are 23 T cell receptor beta chains from one sample, sequenced in a study of beta chain features in type 1 diabetes. Whole-study findings and limits: Type 1 diabetes patients had moderately but significantly shorter TCRB CDR3s in all four CD4+ subsets.

For these TCRs, the target antigens are not known. What was sequenced were expressed TCRB transcripts, since all of the isolated RNA had been reverse transcribed. Data came from immunoSEQ multiplex PCR; TCRdb stores just in-frame clones and leaves some out. The sample includes about 650,000 clones, roughly 12% of them seen just once. Sequencing was performed on naive CD4+ T cells from blood. All receptors derive from a man under 40 with type 1 diabetes.

The chain uses TRBV5-6 and TRBJ2-2; 13 bases are a match to TRBD2. V shed 2 bases, J shed 13 bases, and the junction held 5 bases outside the gene matches. Germline loops: CDR1 SGHDT, CDR2 YYEEEE. This CDR3 is 14 amino acids long. In nucleotides, the CDR3 is TGTGCCAGCAGCTTAACGACTAGCGGGGGGCGGCTGTTTTTT. Translating gives CASSLTTSGGRLFF. The full variable domain, in which reference TRBV5-6 and TRBJ2-2 provide the parts outside the CDR3, is DAGVTQSPTHLIKTRGQQVTLRCSPKSGHDTVSWYQQALGQGPQFIFQYYEEEERQRGNFPDRFSGHQFPNYSSELNVNALLLGDSALYLCASSLTTSGGRLFFGEGSRLTVL.

The rearrangement links TRBV29-1 to TRBJ2-5; 7 nucleotides line up with TRBD1. CDR3 length: 13 residues. Germline assignment: CDR1 SQVTM and CDR2 ANQGSEA. The V and J ends lost 8 bases and 2 bases, in that order; junction bases with no gene match: 8. The chain's CDR3 is CSSLRGQQETQYF. The CDR3, as DNA: TGCAGCTCCCTCAGGGGACAGCAAGAGACCCAGTACTTC.

This chain links TRBV19 with TRBJ1-2; D might be TRBD1 (5 bases). The CDR3 length is 13 residues. Trimming pared 3 bases from V and 14 bases from J, leaving 19 bases between. Germline values: CDR1 LNHDA, CDR2 SQIVND (reference sequence). CDR3 sequence (DNA): TGTGCCAGTAGTATCGGGAAGGAGGCCGGGGGTACCTTC. Translated: CASSIGKEAGGTF.

This clone was recorded a few times. The chain uses TRBV30 and TRBJ1-4, with D possibly matching TRBD1 (6 bases). The CDR3 length is 13 residues. Germline CDR1 is GTSNPN and CDR2 is SVGIG (reference sequence). Trimming took off 7 bases at V and 8 bases at J, with 17 bases between the two ends. The CDR3, as DNA: TGTGCCTCCAAGGGTAAGGGGGGCGAAAAACTGTTTTTT. Its translation is CASKGKGGEKLFF. Based on the CDR3 plus reference TRBV30 and TRBJ1-4, the full variable domain is SQTIHQWPATLVQPVGSPLSLECTVEGTSNPNLYWYRQAAGRGLQLLFYSVGIGQISSEVPQNLSASRPQDRQFILSSKKLLLSDSGFYLCASKGKGGEKLFFGSGTQLSVL.

This clone has only a few counts. A much larger clonotype is one base distant, so this may be a read error. The sample has other DNA sequences that encode this CDR3 too. The chain couples TRBV7-2 to TRBJ2-5; no clear D. Germline V gives CDR1 SGHTA, CDR2 FQGNSA. This CDR3 has 11 amino acids. V lost 2 bases to trimming and J lost 3 bases, with 1 base between them. Written as DNA, the CDR3 is TGTGCCAGCAGCTTAAAAGAGACCCAGTACTTC. It yields the protein CASSLKETQYF.

The chain has TRBV7-2 and TRBJ2-2; 8 bases map to TRBD1. Losses at the gene ends were 2 bases for V and 8 bases for J; bases not matched to a gene: 10. The CDR3 runs to 16 residues. Germline-derived CDR1 and CDR2 are SGHTA and FQGNSA. In DNA form, the CDR3 reads TGTGCCAGCAGCTTACGACAGGGGCGGGCCTTGGGGGAGCTGTTTTTT. Its translation: CASSLRQGRALGELFF.

CDR3 in amino acids: CASTTGNQPQHF. The CDR3 DNA follows: TGTGCCTCCACAACGGGAAATCAGCCCCAGCATTTT. V and J are TRBV7-9 and TRBJ1-5, with D uncertain. V was trimmed by 11 bases and J by 4 bases, leaving 12 bases between them. Germline V lookup: CDR1 SEHNR, CDR2 FQNEAQ (reference sequence). The CDR3 is 12 residues long.

The V call is TRBV6-5, the J call TRBJ2-7; D is perhaps TRBD1 (5 bases). The germline CDR1 and CDR2 sequences are MNHEY and SVGAGI. The ends were cut back, 0 bases at V and 3 bases at J, with 6 bases in the middle. The CDR3 spans 13 residues. CDR3 DNA sequence: TGTGCCAGCAGTTACTCCAGGGACTACGAGCAGTACTTC. Its translation: CASSYSRDYEQYF.

The sample holds a few counts of this clone. V is TRBV5-1 and J is TRBJ1-5; maybe TRBD1 (6 bases). Looked up from germline, CDR1 is SGHRS and CDR2 is YFSETQ. V shed 4 bases and J shed 7 bases, with 18 bases lying between them. The CDR3 is 15 amino acids. The CDR3 DNA reads TGCGCCAGCAGCCCTGGACAGTCCCTCGGGCAGCCCCAGCATTTT. Its translation: CASSPGQSLGQPQHF.

A remark on this clone: The junction does not match germline at one end; this may be a read error. This chain joins TRBV13 and TRBJ2-7; D could derive from TRBD1 or TRBD2 (5 bases each). From germline, CDR1 is PRHDT and CDR2 FYEKMQ (reference sequence). The CDR3 is 15 amino acids. CDR3 in DNA: TGTGCCAGCAGTTTAGAGGGGCGCTCTACCTACGAGCAGTACTTC. This translates into CASSLEGRSTYEQYF.

This clone was picked up a small number of times. The J gene is TRBJ2-1, the V gene TRBV28, with D perhaps assigned TRBD1 or TRBD2 (5 bases each). The CDR3 is 14 residues long. V lost 6 bases and J lost 0, with 9 bases in between. The germline CDR1 and CDR2 sequences are MDHEN and SYDVKM. CDR3 amino acids: CASRAGSSYNEQFF. CDR3 DNA: TGTGCCAGCAGGGCAGGGAGCTCCTACAATGAGCAGTTCTTC.

V gene TRBV18 combines with J gene TRBJ2-6; tentative D call: TRBD1 (6 bases). Trimming removed 3 bases at V and 0 bases at J, with 9 bases between. The CDR3 sequence is 16 residues long. Looked up from germline, CDR1 is KGHSH and CDR2 is LQKENI. The CDR3 coding sequence is TGTGCCAGCTCACCCCCGGACAGCTCTGGGGCCAACGTCCTGACTTTC. It specifies CASSPPDSSGANVLTF.

This clone was detected a few times. The genes are TRBV14 and TRBJ2-7, with unresolved D. The CDR3 has 17 residues. Trimming took 0 bases from V and 0 from J, leaving 15 bases between them. Germline values: CDR1 SGHDN, CDR2 FVKESK. CDR3 protein: CASSQEERRSISYEQYF. In DNA form, the CDR3 reads TGTGCCAGCAGCCAAGAGGAGAGAAGGTCGATCTCCTACGAGCAGTACTTC. Filled out from reference TRBV14 and TRBJ2-7, the complete variable domain reads EAGVTQFPSHSVIEKGQTVTLRCDPISGHDNLYWYRRVMGKEIKFLLHFVKESKQDESGMPNNRFLAERTGGTYSTLKVQPAELEDSGVYFCASSQEERRSISYEQYFGPGTRLTVT.

This clone has more than one count but fewer than ten. The chain joins TRBV4-3 to TRBJ2-1; 7 bases are a match to TRBD2. Germline V gives CDR1 LGHNA, CDR2 YSLEER. V dropped 3 bases and J dropped 0; count of bases not matched to a gene: 8. CDR3 length: 17 amino acids. Written as DNA, the CDR3 is TGCGCCAGCAGCCAGGGCGGGGGACTAAGCTCCTACAATGAGCAGTTCTTC. Amino acids: CASSQGGGLSSYNEQFF.

This clone was seen a few times. The chain employs TRBV28 and TRBJ1-4; possible D gene TRBD1, 5 bases. Germline values: CDR1 MDHEN, CDR2 SYDVKM. The CDR3 has 13 residues. Trimming took off 6 bases at V and 4 bases at J, with 9 bases between the two ends. CDR3 residues: CASREGSNEKLFF. CDR3 nucleotide sequence: TGTGCCAGCAGGGAGGGGAGTAATGAAAAACTGTTTTTT.

This clone has only a few counts. The CDR3 protein is CASSVGLAVSTDTQYF. DNA of the CDR3: TGCGCCAGCAGCGTGGGACTAGCGGTTAGCACAGATACGCAGTATTTT. This sequence joins TRBV5-1 and TRBJ2-3; TRBD2 agrees at 11 bases. Germline CDR1 and CDR2: SGHRS and YFSETQ. Trimming cost V 4 bases and J 0 bases; bases outside gene matches: 4. The CDR3 contains 16 residues.

The DNA of the CDR3 is TGTGCCAGCAGGTCTGGAGGGATTCTCACAGATACGCAGTATTTT. Translating it yields CASRSGGILTDTQYF. This chain connects TRBV6-5 to TRBJ2-3; the D gene is possibly TRBD2 (6 bases). CDR1 MNHEY and CDR2 SVGAGI come from the germline V gene. V dropped 6 bases and J dropped 2 bases, with 15 bases sitting between them. The CDR3 is made up of 15 amino acids.

The chain has TRBV5-1 and TRBJ2-3; D perhaps matches TRBD2 (5 bases). The CDR3 spans 17 residues. The germline gives CDR1 SGHRS, CDR2 YFSETQ. V dropped 5 bases and J dropped 0 bases, with 19 bases sitting between them. CDR3 DNA: TGCGCCAGCAGTACCATGCAAGGACTCGGTAGCACAGATACGCAGTATTTT. It encodes CASSTMQGLGSTDTQYF. Full variable domain (missing parts from reference TRBV5-1 and TRBJ2-3): KAGVTQTPRYLIKTRGQQVTLSCSPISGHRSVSWYQQTPGQGLQFLFEYFSETQRNKGNFPGRFSGRQFSNSRSEMNVSTLELGDSALYLCASSTMQGLGSTDTQYFGPGTRLTVL.

The rearrangement links TRBV19 to TRBJ1-5; D ambiguous. The ends were cut back, 6 bases at V and 5 bases at J, with 17 bases in the middle. The CDR3 consists of 15 residues. Germline assignment: CDR1 LNHDA and CDR2 SQIVND (reference sequence). CDR3 sequence: CASSYGSSNYQPQHF. The CDR3 coding sequence is TGTGCCAGTAGCTATGGCAGCAGTAACTATCAGCCCCAGCATTTT.

This clone was counted between two and nine times. The CDR3: CASRASGGAKYNEQFF. The CDR3 DNA follows: TGTGCCAGCAGAGCTAGCGGGGGGGCGAAATACAATGAGCAGTTCTTC. The gene calls are TRBV6-4 and TRBJ2-1; 12 positions match TRBD2. Germline CDR1 reads MRHNA; CDR2 reads SNTAGT. The CDR3 length is 16 residues. V shed 6 bases and J 4 bases; nucleotides not matched to a gene: 7.

The V gene is TRBV7-2, the J gene TRBJ2-1; weak D call: TRBD2 (5 bases). The germline gives CDR1 SGHTA, CDR2 FQGNSA. V shed 1 base and J shed 0 bases, with 7 bases lying between them. This CDR3 is 15 amino acids long. The CDR3 loop is CASSLETSSYNEQFF. Here the CDR3 DNA reads TGTGCCAGCAGCTTAGAAACTAGCTCCTACAATGAGCAGTTCTTC.

This clone was observed a handful of times. The rearrangement joins TRBV6-5 to TRBJ1-2; 9 bases match TRBD1. The germline gives CDR1 MNHEY, CDR2 SVGAGI. The CDR3 is 13 residues long. The V segment lost 4 bases and the J segment 4 bases; nucleotides outside the gene matches: 1. The CDR3 DNA is TGTGCCAGCAGTTCGGGACAGGGCTATGGCTACACCTTC. Protein: CASSSGQGYGYTF.

This chain uses TRBV4-3 with TRBJ1-6; 8 nucleotides align to TRBD1. Trimming cost V 3 bases and J 9 bases; bases outside gene matches: 13. Germline assignment: CDR1 LGHNA and CDR2 YSLEER. CDR3 size: 17 residues. As DNA, the CDR3 is TGCGCCAGCAGCCAGCTAATCGGACAGGGTGCGGGTTCACCCCTCCACTTT. Its translation: CASSQLIGQGAGSPLHF.